The clone carrying this T cell receptor (beta chain) has at least ten counts. Its target is unknown. The record originates from a study of early T cells in non-severe SARS-CoV-2 infection. Study-level information: Sequencing used unsorted whole-blood bulk RNA, so chains lack pairing.

Individually, cDNA molecules had unique molecular identifiers attached to them. TCRdb reprocessed the 5' RACE reads via MiXCR and lists one record per CDR3 protein. The sample carries about 30,000 distinct CDR3 sequences, 6% to 7% recorded once. Study-level results: In VDJdb matching, anti-spike CD8 responses were favored while private and CD4 specificities went missing.

V gave up 4 bases and J gave up 2 bases, with 9 bases separating them. Germline V CDR1 and CDR2: ENHRY, SYGVKD. The CDR3 runs 14 residues. What was sequenced was whole blood. This TCR was sampled from an adult who was a healthcare worker with PCR-confirmed SARS-CoV-2 infection or an uninfected control (not recorded which). This chain joins TRBV10-3 and TRBJ2-1; D gene uncertain. In nucleotides, the CDR3 is TGTGCCATCAGTGGAACTATGACCTACAATGAGCAGTTCTTC. Amino acid sequence: CAISGTMTYNEQFF.